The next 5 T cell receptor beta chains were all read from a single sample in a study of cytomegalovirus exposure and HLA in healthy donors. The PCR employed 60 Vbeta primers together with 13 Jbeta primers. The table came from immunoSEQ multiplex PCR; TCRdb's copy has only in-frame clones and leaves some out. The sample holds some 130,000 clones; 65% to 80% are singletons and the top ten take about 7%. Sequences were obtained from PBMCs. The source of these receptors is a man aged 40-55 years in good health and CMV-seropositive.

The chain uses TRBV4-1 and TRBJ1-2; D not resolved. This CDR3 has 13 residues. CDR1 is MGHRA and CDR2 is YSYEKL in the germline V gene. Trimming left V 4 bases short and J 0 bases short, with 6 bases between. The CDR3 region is CASSPGANYGYTF. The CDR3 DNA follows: TGCGCCAGCAGCCCCGGGGCTAACTATGGCTACACCTTC.

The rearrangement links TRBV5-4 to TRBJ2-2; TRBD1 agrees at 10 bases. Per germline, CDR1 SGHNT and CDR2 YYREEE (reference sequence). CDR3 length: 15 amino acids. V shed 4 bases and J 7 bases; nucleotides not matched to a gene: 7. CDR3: CASSIPGQGIGELFF. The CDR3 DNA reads TGTGCCAGCAGCATACCGGGACAGGGGATCGGGGAGCTGTTTTTT.

CDR3 nucleotide sequence: TGTGCCAGCAGCCAGACAGGGGTCGGCGCCGGGGAGCTGTTTTTT. This codes for CASSQTGVGAGELFF. This sequence joins TRBV6-1 and TRBJ2-2; 8 positions agree with TRBD1. Looked up from germline, CDR1 is MNHNS and CDR2 is SASEGT. The CDR3 has 15 residues. With V trimmed by 6 bases and J by 6 bases, 9 bases remained unmatched.

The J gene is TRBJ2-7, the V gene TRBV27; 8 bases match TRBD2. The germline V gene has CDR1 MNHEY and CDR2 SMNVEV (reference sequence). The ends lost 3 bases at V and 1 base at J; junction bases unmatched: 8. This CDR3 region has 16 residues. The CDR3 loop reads CASSFFSGSDSYEQYF. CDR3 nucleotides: TGTGCCAGCAGTTTCTTCAGCGGGAGCGATTCCTACGAGCAGTACTTC.

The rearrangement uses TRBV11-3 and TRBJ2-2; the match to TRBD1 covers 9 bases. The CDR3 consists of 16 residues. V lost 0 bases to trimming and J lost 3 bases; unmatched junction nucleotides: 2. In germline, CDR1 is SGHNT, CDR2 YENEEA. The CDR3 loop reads CASSLEQGADTGELFF. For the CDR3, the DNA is TGTGCCAGCAGCTTAGAACAGGGGGCCGACACCGGGGAGCTGTTTTTT.